This T cell receptor (beta chain) emerged from a study of monozygotic twins with inflammatory bowel disease. The study, taken as a whole, reports: Clonotype sharing was lower in IBD patients than healthy twins, most markedly with disease activity.

Each of the TCR libraries took 3,000 to 3,500 ng of total RNA. UMIs that had a 6-nucleotide sample barcode were put in using template switching. TCRalpha and TCRbeta cDNA went through two nested PCRs of approximately 16 and 10 cycles. TCRdb re-called the 5' RACE reads and shows each CDR3 protein once, DNA omitted. There are tens of thousands of distinct CDR3 sequences in the sample, with less than 8% held by the top ten. On this clonotype itself: The antigen is not known.

Sequencing was carried out using blood. The source of this sequence is a human donor with ulcerative colitis or Crohn's disease, or a healthy co-twin of an affected twin (not recorded which).

CDR3 in amino acids: CASSYSRGATDTQYF. The chain combines TRBV5-1 with TRBJ2-3; TCRdb picks TRBD2, but there is no DNA to check that call. Germline V gene data show CDR1 as SGHRS and CDR2 as YFSETQ. This CDR3 spans 15 amino acids. Full variable domain (rest looked up from reference TRBV5-1 and TRBJ2-3): KAGVTQTPRYLIKTRGQQVTLSCSPISGHRSVSWYQQTPGQGLQFLFEYFSETQRNKGNFPGRFSGRQFSNSRSEMNVSTLELGDSALYLCASSYSRGATDTQYFGPGTRLTVL.